The entry below gives a single T cell receptor beta chain sequence along with its context. The CDR3 spans 16 residues. Germline V gene sequence: CDR1 MDHEN, CDR2 SYDVKM. Trimming took off 1 base at V and 4 bases at J, with 16 bases between the two ends. These data come from a study of blood T cell repertoires in COVID-19. For the study at large: Acute and convalescent COVID-19 specimens originated in the United States, Italy and Spain. The cDNA or gDNA used as material had been derived from T cells, B-cell-depleted T cells, or PBMCs.

In the study's own analysis: Amplification of reference gene primers provided the estimated nucleated cell counts. Repertoires were generated with immunoSEQ multiplex PCR, while TCRdb's copy carries only in-frame clones and drops some. The V and J calls and the clone size are those of that table, but D and trimming were determined from the DNA. The sample consists of more than 100,000 clones, over 75% of them appearing once. Material: peripheral blood. The TCR comes from a man older than 75 with acute or convalescent COVID-19. The chain uses TRBV28 and TRBJ1-2; the D gene is possibly TRBD1 (5 bases). For the CDR3, the DNA is TGTGCCAGCAGTTTATTCCACACCGGGCAGGGCTATGGCTACACCTTC. The encoded protein is CASSLFHTGQGYGYTF.